The present T cell receptor (beta chain) was sequenced within a study of blood T cell repertoires in COVID-19. The length of the CDR3 is 16 residues. Germline V gene sequence: CDR1 SGDLS, CDR2 YYNGEE. Trimming took 0 bases from V and 6 from J; bases not matched to a gene: 6. This clone was detected once. Original analysis: Reference gene primer amplification in the assay estimated nucleated cell counts. Sequencing used immunoSEQ multiplex PCR; TCRdb keeps in-frame clones, though not all of them. The D gene and trimming were derived from the DNA, and the V and J assignments and clone size from that table. This table holds 450,000 to 500,000 clones, roughly 88% found once.

The sequenced material came from peripheral blood. V usage is TRBV9 and J usage is TRBJ2-3; 11 positions match TRBD2. The receptor was isolated from a human donor in a cohort sampled during active COVID-19. CDR3 DNA sequence: TGTGCCAGCAGCGTAGAGGTACTAGCGGGAGTTGATACGCAGTATTTT. Amino acid sequence: CASSVEVLAGVDTQYF.